The following is a T cell receptor (beta chain) sequence with its context. The source of the sample is a study of blood T cell repertoires in COVID-19. As handled by the study authors: The authors estimated nucleated cell counts from reference gene primer amplification. Assay: immunoSEQ multiplex PCR; the TCRdb copy retains only in-frame clones and omits some. V, J and clone size were drawn from that table, and D and trimming were deduced from the DNA. The repertoire holds around 180,000 clones, with approximately 85% as singletons. The germline V gene encodes CDR1 KGHDR and CDR2 SFDVKD. Unmatched junction bases numbered 6, after V lost 6 bases and J lost 3 bases. The CDR3 has 15 amino acids.

The rearrangement uses TRBV24-1 and TRBJ2-7; TRBD2 aligns across 11 bases. The source material was peripheral blood. The receptor was derived from a human donor with active or convalescent COVID-19. The donor label of this sample is uncertain. DNA for the CDR3: TGTGCCACCAGTCCCACTAGCGGGGGTCTCTACGAGCAGTACTTC. This sequence encodes CATSPTSGGLYEQYF.